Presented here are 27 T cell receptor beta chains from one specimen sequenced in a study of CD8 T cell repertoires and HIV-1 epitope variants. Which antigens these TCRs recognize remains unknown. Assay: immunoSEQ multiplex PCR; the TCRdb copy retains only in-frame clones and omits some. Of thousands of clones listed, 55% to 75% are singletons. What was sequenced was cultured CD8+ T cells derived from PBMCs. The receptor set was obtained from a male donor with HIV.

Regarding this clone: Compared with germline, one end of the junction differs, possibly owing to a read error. CDR3 nucleotides: TGTGCCAGCAGTGCTGGACTAGCGGGAGCGTGGGGCACAGATATGCAGTATTTT. It translates to CASSAGLAGAWGTDMQYF. This chain connects TRBV5-6 to TRBJ2-3; 13 nucleotides line up with TRBD2. Germline V lookup: CDR1 SGHDT, CDR2 YYEEEE. CDR3 length: 18 amino acids.

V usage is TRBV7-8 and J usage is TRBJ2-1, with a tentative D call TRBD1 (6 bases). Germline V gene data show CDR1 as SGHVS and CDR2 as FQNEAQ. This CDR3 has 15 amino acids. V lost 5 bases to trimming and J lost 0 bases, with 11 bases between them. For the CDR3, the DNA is TGTGCCAGCAGCCACAGGGTAAGCTCCTACAATGAGCAGTTCTTC. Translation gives CASSHRVSSYNEQFF.

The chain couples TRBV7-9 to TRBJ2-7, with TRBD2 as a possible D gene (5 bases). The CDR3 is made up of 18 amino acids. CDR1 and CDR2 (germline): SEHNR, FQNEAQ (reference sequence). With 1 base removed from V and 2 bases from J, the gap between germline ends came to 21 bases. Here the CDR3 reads CASSLGASRGIIPYEQYF. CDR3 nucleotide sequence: TGTGCCAGCAGCTTAGGAGCTAGTCGGGGTATCATTCCCTACGAGCAGTACTTC.

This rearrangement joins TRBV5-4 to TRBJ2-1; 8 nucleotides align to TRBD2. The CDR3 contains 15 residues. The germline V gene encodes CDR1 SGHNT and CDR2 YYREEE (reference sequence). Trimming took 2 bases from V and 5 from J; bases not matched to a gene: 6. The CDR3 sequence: CASSLRREVNNEQFF. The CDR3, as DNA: TGTGCCAGCAGCTTACGGCGGGAGGTTAACAATGAGCAGTTCTTC.

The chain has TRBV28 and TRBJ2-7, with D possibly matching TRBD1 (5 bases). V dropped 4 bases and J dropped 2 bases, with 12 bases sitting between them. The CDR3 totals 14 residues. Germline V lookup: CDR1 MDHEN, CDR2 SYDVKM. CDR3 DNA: TGTGCCAGCAGTTACGGCCAGGGCCCCTACGAGCAGTACTTC. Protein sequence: CASSYGQGPYEQYF.

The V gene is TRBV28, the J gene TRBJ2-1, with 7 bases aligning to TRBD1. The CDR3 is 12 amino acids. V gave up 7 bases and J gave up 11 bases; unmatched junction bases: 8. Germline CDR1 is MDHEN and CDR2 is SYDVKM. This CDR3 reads CASNSQGSKQFF. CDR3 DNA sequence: TGTGCCAGCAACTCACAGGGGTCCAAGCAGTTCTTC.

The CDR3 reads CASSDGDEQFF. Here the CDR3 DNA reads TGCGCCAGCAGTGACGGAGATGAGCAGTTCTTC. The gene calls are TRBV10-2 and TRBJ2-1; D is undetermined. The CDR3 extends over 11 amino acids. The ends were cut back, 3 bases at V and 8 bases at J, with 5 bases in the middle. Germline V gives CDR1 WSHSY, CDR2 SAAADI.

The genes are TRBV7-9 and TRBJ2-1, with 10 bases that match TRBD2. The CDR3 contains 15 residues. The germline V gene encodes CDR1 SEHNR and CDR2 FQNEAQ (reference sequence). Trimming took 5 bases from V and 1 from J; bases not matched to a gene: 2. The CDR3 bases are TGTGCCAGCAGCGGGACTAGCGAGTCCTACAATGAGCAGTTCTTC. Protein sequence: CASSGTSESYNEQFF.

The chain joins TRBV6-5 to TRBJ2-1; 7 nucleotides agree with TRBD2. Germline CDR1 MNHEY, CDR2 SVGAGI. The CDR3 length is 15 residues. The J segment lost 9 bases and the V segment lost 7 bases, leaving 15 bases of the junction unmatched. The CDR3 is CASTITSGGSIEQFF. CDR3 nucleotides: TGTGCCAGCACCATTACATCAGGCGGGAGTATTGAGCAGTTCTTC.

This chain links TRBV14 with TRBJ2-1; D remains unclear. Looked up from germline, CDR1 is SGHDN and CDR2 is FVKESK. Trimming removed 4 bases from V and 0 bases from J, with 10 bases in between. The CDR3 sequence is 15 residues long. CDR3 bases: TGTGCCAGCAGCCCCAGAGTTAGCTCCTACAATGAGCAGTTCTTC. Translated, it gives CASSPRVSSYNEQFF.

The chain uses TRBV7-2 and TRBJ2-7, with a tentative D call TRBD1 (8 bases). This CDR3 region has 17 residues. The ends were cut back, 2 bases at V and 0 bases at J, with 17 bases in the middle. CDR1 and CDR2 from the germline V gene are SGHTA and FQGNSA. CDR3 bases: TGTGCCAGCAGCTTACGGGGAAACAGGGGGGGCTCCTACGAGCAGTACTTC. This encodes CASSLRGNRGGSYEQYF.

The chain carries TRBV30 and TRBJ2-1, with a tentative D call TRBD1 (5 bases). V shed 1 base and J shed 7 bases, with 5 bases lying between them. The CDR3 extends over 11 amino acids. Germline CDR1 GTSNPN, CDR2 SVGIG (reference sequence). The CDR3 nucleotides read TGTGCCTGGAGTGACAGGAATGAGCAGTTCTTC. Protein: CAWSDRNEQFF.

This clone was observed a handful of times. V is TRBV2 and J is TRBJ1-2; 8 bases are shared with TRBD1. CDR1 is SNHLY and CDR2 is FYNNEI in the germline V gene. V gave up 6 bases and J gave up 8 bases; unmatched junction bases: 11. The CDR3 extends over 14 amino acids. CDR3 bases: TGTGCCAGCAGCCTAGGACAGGGACTGTTGGGCTACACCTTC. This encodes CASSLGQGLLGYTF.

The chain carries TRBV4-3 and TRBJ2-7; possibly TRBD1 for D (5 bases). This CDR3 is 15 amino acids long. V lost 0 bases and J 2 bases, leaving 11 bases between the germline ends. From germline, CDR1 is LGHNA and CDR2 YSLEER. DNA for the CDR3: TGCGCCAGCAGCCAAGATCCGCTAGGGGCCTACGAGCAGTACTTC. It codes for CASSQDPLGAYEQYF.

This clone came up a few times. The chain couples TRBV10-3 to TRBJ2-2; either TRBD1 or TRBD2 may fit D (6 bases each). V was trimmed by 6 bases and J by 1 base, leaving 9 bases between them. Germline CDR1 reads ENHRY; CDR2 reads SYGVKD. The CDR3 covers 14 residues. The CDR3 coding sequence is TGTGCCATCAGGGGGGGCCTGAACACCGGGGAGCTGTTTTTT. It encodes CAIRGGLNTGELFF.

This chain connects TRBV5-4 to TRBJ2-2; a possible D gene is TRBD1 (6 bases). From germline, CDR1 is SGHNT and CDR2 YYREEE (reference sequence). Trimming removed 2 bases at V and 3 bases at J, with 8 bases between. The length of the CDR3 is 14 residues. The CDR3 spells CASSFAGDTGELFF. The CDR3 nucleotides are TGTGCCAGCAGCTTCGCAGGGGACACCGGGGAGCTGTTTTTT.

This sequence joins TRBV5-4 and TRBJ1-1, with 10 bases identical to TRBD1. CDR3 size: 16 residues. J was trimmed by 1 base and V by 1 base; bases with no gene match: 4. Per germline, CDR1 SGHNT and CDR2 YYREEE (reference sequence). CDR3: CASSLMGQGPNTEAFF. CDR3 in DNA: TGTGCCAGCAGCTTGATGGGACAGGGGCCGAACACTGAAGCTTTCTTT.

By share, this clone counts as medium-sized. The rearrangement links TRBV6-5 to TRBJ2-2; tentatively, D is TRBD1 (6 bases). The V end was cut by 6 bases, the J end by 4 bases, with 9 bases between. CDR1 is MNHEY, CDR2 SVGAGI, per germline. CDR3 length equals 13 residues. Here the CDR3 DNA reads TGTGCCAGCAGCTCGGACAGCACCGGGGAGCTGTTTTTT. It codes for CASSSDSTGELFF.

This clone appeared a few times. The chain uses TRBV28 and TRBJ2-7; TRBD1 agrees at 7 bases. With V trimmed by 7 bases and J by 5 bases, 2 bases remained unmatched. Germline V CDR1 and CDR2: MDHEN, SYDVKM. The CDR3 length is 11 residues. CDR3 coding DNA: TGTGCCAGCAACAGGGGCCACGAGCAGTACTTC. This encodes CASNRGHEQYF.

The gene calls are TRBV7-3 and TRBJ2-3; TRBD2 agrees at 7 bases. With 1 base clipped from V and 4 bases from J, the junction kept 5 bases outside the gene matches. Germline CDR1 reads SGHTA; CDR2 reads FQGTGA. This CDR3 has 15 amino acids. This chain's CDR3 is CASSLSGGGSDTQYF. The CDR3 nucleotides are TGTGCCAGCAGCTTAAGTGGCGGGGGATCAGATACGCAGTATTTT. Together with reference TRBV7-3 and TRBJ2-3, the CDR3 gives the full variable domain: GAGVSQTPSNKVTEKGKYVELRCDPISGHTALYWYRQSLGQGPEFLIYFQGTGAADDSGLPNDRFFAVRPEGSVSTLKIQRTERGDSAVYLCASSLSGGGSDTQYFGPGTRLTVL.

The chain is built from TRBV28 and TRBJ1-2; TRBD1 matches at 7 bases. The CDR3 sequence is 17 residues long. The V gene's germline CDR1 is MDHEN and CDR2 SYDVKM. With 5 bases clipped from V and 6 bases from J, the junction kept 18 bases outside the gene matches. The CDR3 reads CASSPRQGGRRVHGYTF. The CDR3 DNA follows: TGTGCCAGCAGTCCCCGACAGGGAGGGCGTAGGGTGCATGGCTACACCTTC.

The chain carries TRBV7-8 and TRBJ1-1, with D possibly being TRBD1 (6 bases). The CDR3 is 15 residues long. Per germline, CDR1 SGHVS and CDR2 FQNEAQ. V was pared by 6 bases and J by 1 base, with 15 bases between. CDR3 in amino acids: CASRLTGGQNTEAFF. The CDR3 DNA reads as TGTGCCAGCAGGCTTACGGGGGGACAGAACACTGAAGCTTTCTTT. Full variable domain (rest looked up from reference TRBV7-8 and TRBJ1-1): GAGVSQSPRYKVAKRGQDVALRCDPISGHVSLFWYQQALGQGPEFLTYFQNEAQLDKSGLPSDRFFAERPEGSVSTLKIQRTQQEDSAVYLCASRLTGGQNTEAFFGQGTRLTVV.

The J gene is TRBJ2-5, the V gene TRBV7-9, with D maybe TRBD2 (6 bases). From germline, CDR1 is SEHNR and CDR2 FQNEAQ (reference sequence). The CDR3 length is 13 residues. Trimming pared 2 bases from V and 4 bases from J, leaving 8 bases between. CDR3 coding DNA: TGTGCCAGCAGCTTACCAGCGGGAGAGACCCAGTACTTC. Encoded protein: CASSLPAGETQYF.

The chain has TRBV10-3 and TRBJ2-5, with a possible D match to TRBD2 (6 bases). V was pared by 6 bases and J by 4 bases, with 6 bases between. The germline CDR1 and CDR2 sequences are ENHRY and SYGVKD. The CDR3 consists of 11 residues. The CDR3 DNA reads TGTGCCATCAGCGGGGGAGAGACCCAGTACTTC. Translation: CAISGGETQYF.

The CDR3 spells CASSLKRGGDTQYF. CDR3 nucleotide sequence: TGTGCCAGCAGTTTAAAGAGAGGGGGAGATACGCAGTATTTT. V and J are TRBV27 and TRBJ2-3; tentative D call: TRBD1 (6 bases). The germline V gene has CDR1 MNHEY and CDR2 SMNVEV (reference sequence). This CDR3 comprises 14 residues. V gave up 2 bases and J gave up 5 bases, with 11 bases separating them.

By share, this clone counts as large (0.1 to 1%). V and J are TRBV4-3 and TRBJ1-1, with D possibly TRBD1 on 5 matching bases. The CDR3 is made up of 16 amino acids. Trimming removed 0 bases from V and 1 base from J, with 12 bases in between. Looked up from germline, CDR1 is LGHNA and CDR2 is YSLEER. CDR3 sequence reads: CASSQDVGQGNTEAFF. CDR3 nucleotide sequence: TGCGCCAGCAGCCAAGATGTTGGGCAGGGGAACACTGAAGCTTTCTTT.

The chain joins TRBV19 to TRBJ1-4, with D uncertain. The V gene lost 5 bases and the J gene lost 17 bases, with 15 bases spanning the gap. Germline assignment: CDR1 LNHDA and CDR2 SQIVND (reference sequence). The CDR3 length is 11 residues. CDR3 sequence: CASSPGSRLFF. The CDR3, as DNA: TGTGCCAGTAGTCCGGGCTCTAGGCTATTTTTT.